The rows below give T cell receptor beta chains drawn from one sample of a study of OX40 agonist ivuxolimab in advanced cancers. This table comes from immunoSEQ multiplex PCR, and its TCRdb copy is limited to in-frame clones, with some not included. Among approximately 100,000 clones, around 90% were seen once, and the ten largest hold 0.79%. The sample was CD4+ or CD8+ T cells sorted from blood, taken in a trial of the OX40 agonist ivuxolimab. These receptors all come from an adult with an advanced solid tumor such as melanoma, head and neck, liver or kidney cancer. Each CDR3 is given with its conserved first and last residue. Expanded clones get a size class; other rows say once, few or many, or leave the size out.

.	TRBV4-1	TRBJ2-7	CASSQKGDASYEQYF
.	TRBV7-2	TRBJ2-1	CASSLGGVGPNEQFF
.	TRBV6-1	TRBJ2-2	CASSEVLGHTGELFF
.	TRBV14	TRBJ1-1	CASSQGQGASKAFF
.	TRBV6-1	TRBJ2-7	CASSAGEAGVQYF
.	TRBV5-6	TRBJ1-5	CASSLGQGSFQPQHF
.	TRBV28	TRBJ2-1	CASSGGPYNEQFF
.	TRBV11-2	TRBJ1-1	CASSLETNTEAFF
.	TRBV6-1	TRBJ2-7	CASIAGSSYEQYF
.	TRBV5-1	TRBJ2-3	CASSLAAAGGTDTQYF
.	TRBV7-9	TRBJ2-2	CASSFINTGELFF
.	TRBV7-2	TRBJ1-1	CASSQGQAHMNTEAFF
.	TRBV6-4	TRBJ2-5	CASSDRIWETQYF
few	TRBV10-3	TRBJ1-2	CAISEGLGDTF
once	TRBV7-2	TRBJ2-5	CASSFRTSGQETQYF
once	TRBV6-5	TRBJ1-2	CASSPTGGRSYGYTF
.	TRBV7-2	TRBJ2-2	CASGRPQGTGELFF
.	TRBV6-5	TRBJ1-2	CASRQGTGYTF
.	TRBV15	TRBJ2-5	CATSRGGLKETQYF
.	TRBV7-8	TRBJ2-2	CASSSGGPLTGELFF
.	TRBV15	TRBJ1-1	CATGLRVSLSEAFF
.	TRBV18	TRBJ2-3	CASSPSAGDTQYF
.	TRBV6-1	TRBJ1-1	CAARGSRFGAEAFF
.	TRBV5-1	TRBJ2-3	CASSFEQPTDTQYF